This T cell receptor beta chain is from a study of blood T cell repertoires in COVID-19 (dated by TCRdb to 2019 to 2021). About the investigation overall: The collaborator samples originated in the United States, Italy and Spain and spanned the acute and convalescent phases of COVID-19. Subjects who had been exposed to COVID-19, were actively infected with it, or had recovered from it provided the deeply sampled blood TCRbeta repertoires that made up the dataset. Where available, HLA class I and class II types were obtained from metadata supplied by the sample provider rather than from assay-based typing. The samples were drawn from two sources: the first 160 participants of the ongoing ImmuneRACE study, and fewer than 1,500 subjects contributed by 6 global collaborators. The repertoires were made available in a free public database intended to serve as a resource for research on the immune response to SARS-CoV-2. The prospective study material was composed of cDNA or gDNA derived from T cells, B-cell-depleted T cells, or PBMCs. Nearly every sample came with metadata listing a de-identified subject ID, COVID-19 status, age in years and sex. Study-level results and caveats: Clinical and demographic metadata were provided uncurated, with the amount varying by source and participant.

The immunoSEQ Assay, a bias-controlled multiplex PCR, was used to amplify TCRbeta CDR3 regions from genomic DNA. In the source study's methods: The number of nucleated cells in each sample was estimated by amplification of reference gene primers within the assay. To quantify the absolute abundance of each unique TCRbeta CDR3 rearrangement, sequence reads were collapsed and filtered. For each sample, productive Simpson clonality was calculated as the square root of Simpson's diversity index over productive rearrangements. This is the immuneACCESS table as TCRdb keeps it, with only in-frame sequences that have V and J called. A part of the clones is gone; compared with another copy, unresolved V genes explain less than half, and the rest is unexplained. That table supplies the V and J calls and clone size; D and trimming were determined from the DNA. The sample table records 110,000 or so clones; roughly 90% of these occur just once. Approximately 7.9% of the sample is in the top ten clones.

A second Seattle source provided samples from volunteer blood donors who had recovered from COVID-19. Each collaborating institution followed its own protocols to collect whole blood in K2EDTA tubes. For TCRbeta analysis, collaborators shipped samples in one of three forms: frozen whole blood, isolated PBMCs, or DNA extracted from either of those sample types. On this clone itself: The antigen it recognizes is unknown. Base qualities are not at hand, and no much larger clone is one base apart.

The specimen sequenced was peripheral blood. The sequence derives from a man in his sixties or seventies who had recovered from COVID-19.

The CDR3 reads CASSLKRDEQYF. The sequenced DNA: TGTGCCAGCAGCCTAAAGCGGGACGAGCAGTACTTC. The chain couples TRBV13 to TRBJ2-7, with a weak D call of TRBD2 (6 bases match). At the junction V is shortened by 5 bases and J by 5 bases, with 10 bases in between. Inclusive of the bounding cysteine and phenylalanine, the CDR3 is 12 residues long. The kept DNA is CDR3 alone, 36 bases in frame from the first base. The germline V gene (reference sequence) sets CDR1 to PRHDT and CDR2 to FYEKMQ.